This T cell receptor beta chain was recorded in a study of neoadjuvant anti-PD-1 for oral cavity cancer. Study as a whole: Most patients had three to four biweekly doses of 3 mg/kg nivolumab before resection. Study-level results: Expansion of preexisting intratumoral clones was suggested to aid response. With three patients per group, TCR findings need larger cohorts.

CDR1 is LNHDA and CDR2 is SQIVND in the germline V gene (reference sequence). The V end was cut by 7 bases, the J end by 0 bases, with 8 bases between. This CDR3 has 13 residues. Only in-frame clones appear in the TCRdb table, and some are missing; sequencing was by immunoSEQ multiplex PCR. The data contain fewer than 15,000 clones, 50% to 65% of them singletons. A note on this clone: The antigen is unknown.

The sequencing used tumor tissue, collected before nivolumab (anti-PD-1) treatment. V is TRBV19 and J is TRBJ2-3; D remains unclear. The clonotype comes from a person aged 35-79 years with oral cavity squamous cell carcinoma. CDR3: CASKVGSTDTQYF. CDR3 nucleotide sequence: TGTGCCAGTAAGGTTGGGAGCACAGATACGCAGTATTTT.